This is a list of T cell receptor beta chains from one sample in a study of vaccination and CD4 T cells after COVID-19. TCRdb processed the PCR reads anew with MiXCR; each CDR3 protein has one entry. Counted here are 35,000 to 45,000 distinct CDR3 sequences, 35% to 45% occurring once; the ten biggest clones make up 5% to 6.5%. Sequencing was performed on CD4+ T cells from blood, taken about 7 months after SARS-CoV-2 vaccination. These receptors all stem from a human donor who had recovered from COVID-19. Each CDR3 is given with its conserved first and last residue. The order of the fields is V gene, J gene, clone size, D gene, CDR3 DNA, CDR3 protein. The D gene is left open where the match is weak. Part of the rows lack a size; the others show once, few, many or a class for expanded clones.

TRBV27	TRBJ2-7	.	.	TGTGCCAGCAGCCTCTCCGACAGCTCCTACGAGCAGTACTTC	CASSLSDSSYEQYF
TRBV27	TRBJ1-1	few	.	TGTGCCAGCAGTTTTAACGGTCGGGGCGACACTGAAGCTTTCTTT	CASSFNGRGDTEAFF
TRBV28	TRBJ1-2	.	.	TGTGCCAGCAGTTTCGGTCTCGGAGGAGATGGCTACACCTTC	CASSFGLGGDGYTF
TRBV6-2/TRBV6-3	TRBJ2-1	.	TRBD2	TGTGCCAGCAGCTCGAGCGTGACGGGGGGATACAATGAGCAGTTCTTC	CASSSSVTGGYNEQFF
TRBV5-1	TRBJ2-7	once	TRBD1	TGCGCCAGCAGGACAGGATACGGGACAGCCCGGATCTACGAGCAGTACTTC	CASRTGYGTARIYEQYF
TRBV19	TRBJ1-1	.	TRBD1	TGTGCCAGTAGCGGACAGGGCGGAACAGTGATGAACACTGAAGCTTTCTTT	CASSGQGGTVMNTEAFF
TRBV27	TRBJ2-2	.	.	TGTGCCAGCAGTTTCCACGGATCGAACACCGGGGAGCTGTTTTTT	CASSFHGSNTGELFF
TRBV4-3	TRBJ2-1	.	.	TGCGCCAGCAGCCAATTTTTAGGGACTGATATGTTCTTC	CASSQFLGTDMFF
TRBV6-1	TRBJ2-5	.	TRBD2	TGTGCCAGCAGTGATCCGGGACTATCGGGGACCCAGTACTTC	CASSDPGLSGTQYF
TRBV15	TRBJ2-5	few	TRBD2	TGTGCCACCAGCAGAGCACTAGCGGGACCCCAAGAGACCCAGTACTTC	CATSRALAGPQETQYF
TRBV6-5	TRBJ1-3	.	.	TGTGCCAGCAGTTACGGGGCCAGGGGACGGGACACCATATATTTT	CASSYGARGRDTIYF
TRBV20-1	TRBJ2-1	few	TRBD2	TGCAGTGCTAGAAGCGGGGGGTCCTACAATGAGCAGTTCTTC	CSARSGGSYNEQFF
TRBV7-8	TRBJ2-5	few	TRBD2	TGTGCCAGCAGCTTAGCCGGCCCGGGAGGGACCCAGTACTTC	CASSLAGPGGTQYF
TRBV15	TRBJ2-7	.	TRBD2	TGTGCCACCAGCAGGCCTAGCGGGAGATTGGACGAGCAGTACTTC	CATSRPSGRLDEQYF
TRBV28	TRBJ2-5	few	.	TGTGCCAGCAGTATCACTAGACAAGAGACCCAGTACTTC	CASSITRQETQYF
TRBV11-3	TRBJ2-3	.	.	TGTGCCAGCAGCTTAGGACAGAGTAGCACAGATACGCAGTATTTT	CASSLGQSSTDTQYF
TRBV7-9	TRBJ2-1	.	TRBD2	TGTGCCAGCAGCGGGACTAGCGGGAGAAACAATGAGCAGTTCTTC	CASSGTSGRNNEQFF
TRBV20-1	TRBJ2-7	few	TRBD1	TGCAGTGCTCCAAGGACAGGGCAGACCTCCTACGAGCAGTACTTC	CSAPRTGQTSYEQYF
TRBV15	TRBJ2-6	medium-sized	.	TGTGCCACCAGCAGAGATCGCGCCTCTGGGGCCAACGTCCTGACTTTC	CATSRDRASGANVLTF
TRBV20-1	TRBJ2-1	.	TRBD2	TGCAGTGCTAGTTTCGCGGGAGGTAACAATGAGCAGTTCTTC	CSASFAGGNNEQFF
TRBV6-4	TRBJ2-3	few	TRBD2	TGTGCCAGCAGCACTGATAGCGGGAGCACAGATACGCAGTATTTT	CASSTDSGSTDTQYF
TRBV6-5	TRBJ2-5	.	TRBD2	TGTGCCAGCAGTTACTCCGGGACTAGCGGGCAAGAGACCCAGTACTTC	CASSYSGTSGQETQYF
TRBV6-1	TRBJ1-2	few	TRBD1	TGTGCCAGCACTAGGGACAGGGGTTTCTATGGCTACACCTTC	CASTRDRGFYGYTF
TRBV27	TRBJ2-2	.	TRBD1	TGTGCCAGCAGCTGGGGACAGGGTATTACCGGGGAGCTGTTTTTT	CASSWGQGITGELFF
TRBV7-8	TRBJ2-1	few	.	TGTGCCAGCAGCTTAGACAGGGCGGGAGAACTAGCCTACAATGAGCAGTTCTTC	CASSLDRAGELAYNEQFF
TRBV27	TRBJ2-7	few	TRBD1	TGTGCCAGCAGTTTGTTGCGACAGGGGTATCAGGACGAGCAGTACTTC	CASSLLRQGYQDEQYF
TRBV5-8	TRBJ2-5	few	TRBD1	TGTGCCAGCAGCCTCGGGACAGGGAGTAGGGAGACCCAGTACTTC	CASSLGTGSRETQYF
TRBV19	TRBJ1-2	.	.	TGTGCCAGCCAGACCTACTATGGCTACACCTTC	CASQTYYGYTF
TRBV5-6	TRBJ2-3	.	TRBD2	TGTGCCAGCAGTCCTGATGTACGGGAGGGGTCAGATACGCAGTATTTT	CASSPDVREGSDTQYF
TRBV6-1	TRBJ1-5	few	.	TGTGCCAGCAGTGAACGAGGCGGGTGGGTCGTTCAGCCCCAGCATTTT	CASSERGGWVVQPQHF